This T cell receptor beta chain was recorded in a study of blood T cell repertoires in COVID-19 (TCRdb year 2020). Regarding the study in general: The collaborator samples originated in the United States, Italy and Spain and spanned the acute and convalescent phases of COVID-19. The prospective study material was composed of cDNA or gDNA derived from T cells, B-cell-depleted T cells, or PBMCs. Deeply sampled blood TCRbeta repertoires from subjects exposed to, actively infected with, or recovered from COVID-19 were included in the dataset. A freely available public database, intended as a resource for researchers studying the immune response to SARS-CoV-2, is where the repertoires were released. Samples were obtained from the ongoing ImmuneRACE study (first 160 participants) and from about 1,300 subjects provided by 6 global collaborators. A de-identified subject ID, COVID-19 status, age in years and sex were almost always included in the sample metadata. Where available, HLA class I and class II types were taken from metadata supplied by the sample provider and were not determined by assay-based typing.

The germline V gene encodes CDR1 MNHEY and CDR2 SMNVEV (reference sequence). V lost 7 bases and J lost 7 bases; the stretch between them is 16 bases long. The CDR3 runs 13 residues from the cysteine to the phenylalanine. Of all the DNA, just the CDR3 is kept, 39 bases in frame from base 1. TCRbeta CDR3 regions were amplified from genomic DNA using the immunoSEQ Assay, a bias-controlled multiplex PCR. The paper's data handling went like this. Within the assay, amplification of reference gene primers was used to estimate how many nucleated cells each sample contained. To quantify the absolute abundance of each unique TCRbeta CDR3 rearrangement, sequence reads were collapsed and filtered. For each sample, productive Simpson clonality was calculated by taking the square root of Simpson's diversity index across productive rearrangements. Held by TCRdb, this immuneACCESS table contains in-frame sequences only and omits some clones. Under half of the omission traces to an unresolved V gene where checked; the cause of the rest is unknown. The V and J calls and clone size were taken over from that table, and D and trimming were inferred from the DNA. The sample profile shows approximately 150,000 clones; about 85% of them were found once. Together, the top ten hold about 4% of the sample.

General study outcomes and caveats: How much clinical and demographic metadata was included differed by source and by participant, and the metadata was provided uncurated.

Enrolling through a virtual design, the prospective study's participants ranged in age from roughly 18 to 95 years and lived across roughly 24 United States geographic areas. In the prospective study, cohorts were assigned on the basis of participant-reported clinical history obtained from a screening survey and a study questionnaire. Exposed participants had been in contact, within 2 weeks of entering the study, with a person who had a PCR-confirmed or clinician-diagnosed case of COVID-19. Mobile phlebotomists in the prospective study collected whole blood, serum and a nasopharyngeal or oropharyngeal swab from every participant. Additional blood draws and questionnaires over an approximately two-month period could optionally be provided by prospective study participants. Before DNA extraction, blood samples from the prospective study were shipped at room temperature or frozen. This clone was observed a single time. Its recognized antigen is unknown. Per-base quality was not reported, and no clone a single base away is much larger than it.

Sequenced sample: PBMCs or T cells enriched from blood (not recorded which). The sequence came from a woman between 35 and 50 years old who had been exposed to COVID-19. Recombination joined TRBV27 with TRBJ1-2; D gene: possibly TRBD1, on 5 matching bases. CDR3 loop: CASTSISGGGYTF. The DNA reads TGTGCCAGCACCTCAATTTCCGGGGGTGGCTACACCTTC.